Sequencing of this T cell receptor beta chain was carried out in a study of beta chain features in type 1 diabetes. Study findings and constraints: The naive, central memory and Treg TCRB repertoires of patients appeared to be more similar to one another than those of healthy donors.

Sequenced material consisted of expressed TCRB transcripts (all of the isolated RNA was reverse transcribed). Assay used: immunoSEQ multiplex PCR; TCRdb lists only in-frame clones, some missing. Of about 150,000 clones in the sample, about 9.2% are singletons; the top ten hold about 0.66%. The V and J ends lost 1 base and 6 bases, in that order; junction bases with no gene match: 6. Germline CDR1 SGHRS, CDR2 YFSETQ. CDR3 size: 15 residues. Remarks on this clone: What it binds is not known.

J is TRBJ2-1 and V is TRBV5-1; 8 positions match TRBD2. The TCR sequence derives from a man between 18 and 35 years old in good health. Sequencing used central memory CD4+ T cells from blood. This CDR3 reads CASSLLSGGINEQFF. The DNA of the CDR3 is TGCGCCAGCAGCTTGCTCAGCGGGGGCATCAATGAGCAGTTCTTC.